This paragraph covers one TCR beta chain sequence. Measured with immunoSEQ multiplex PCR; TCRdb has only the in-frame clones, and not every one. The table lists tens of thousands of clones, roughly 87% of them singletons, with approximately 5.1% in the top ten. V lost 2 bases and J 7 bases, leaving 17 bases between the germline ends. Per the germline V gene, CDR1 is SGHAT and CDR2 is FQNNGV. This CDR3 is built from 15 residues. The sample originates from a study of OX40 agonist ivuxolimab in advanced cancers. The receptor was derived from an adult with an advanced solid tumor such as melanoma, head and neck, liver or kidney cancer. The sequenced sample was CD4+ or CD8+ T cells sorted from blood, obtained in a trial of the OX40 agonist ivuxolimab. The chain couples TRBV11-2 to TRBJ2-5, with unresolved D. In DNA form, the CDR3 reads TGTGCCAGCAGCTTACTGGCAGGCAGTATTGCGACCCAGTACTTC. Its translation: CASSLLAGSIATQYF.